The 18 T cell receptor beta chains listed next were all sequenced from one sample in a study of beta chain features in type 1 diabetes. Overall study results and limits: Type 1 diabetes patients showed a moderate but significant shortening of TCRB CDR3s in all four CD4+ subsets.

No antigen has been assigned to these receptors. What was sequenced were expressed TCRB transcripts, since all of the isolated RNA had been reverse transcribed. The data were produced by immunoSEQ multiplex PCR, yet TCRdb's version contains in-frame clones alone and is incomplete. This table has about 660,000 clones, 11% to 15% appearing once. Sequencing input: naive CD4+ T cells from blood. Source of these receptors: a man younger than 30 with type 1 diabetes.

This sequence joins TRBV5-6 and TRBJ2-3, with D uncertain. Germline assignment: CDR1 SGHDT and CDR2 YYEEEE. This CDR3 is 15 amino acids long. The V and J ends lost 0 bases and 0 bases respectively, with 8 bases between them. Here the CDR3 DNA reads TGTGCCAGCAGCTTGGCCTCCTCTAGCACAGATACGCAGTATTTT. Protein: CASSLASSSTDTQYF.

The chain is built from TRBV9 and TRBJ2-5; 13 positions match TRBD2. Looked up from germline, CDR1 is SGDLS and CDR2 is YYNGEE. V trimming: 4 bases; J trimming: 2 bases; junction bases outside the gene matches: 14. The CDR3 length is 19 residues. The CDR3: CASSPSGTSGEKPQETQYF. CDR3 DNA sequence: TGTGCCAGCAGCCCATCCGGGACTAGCGGGGAGAAGCCTCAAGAGACCCAGTACTTC.

This clone was seen a few times. The J gene is TRBJ1-1, the V gene TRBV21-1. TRBV21-1 is noted as a pseudogene. The CDR3 has 15 amino acids. The CDR3 is CASSKGDGTNAEAFF. CDR3 sequence (DNA): TGTGCCAGCAGCAAAGGAGATGGGACCAACGCTGAAGCTTTCTTT.

The chain couples TRBV30 to TRBJ2-4, with D hard to call. The length of the CDR3 is 11 residues. CDR1 and CDR2 from the germline V gene are GTSNPN and SVGIG (reference sequence). The V gene lost 0 bases and the J gene lost 7 bases, with 4 bases spanning the gap. CDR3 sequence: CAWSVGNIQYF. The CDR3 coding sequence is TGTGCCTGGAGTGTAGGCAACATTCAGTACTTC.

This clone was detected a few times. The chain is built from TRBV7-9 and TRBJ1-3; D is uncertain. The CDR3 length is 15 residues. The V end lost 5 bases, the J end lost 0 bases, and 11 bases lay between the germline ends. Per germline, CDR1 SEHNR and CDR2 FQNEAQ (reference sequence). The CDR3 DNA is TGTGCCAGCAGCCGATCAGGCGACTCTGGAAACACCATATATTTT. This codes for CASSRSGDSGNTIYF.

This clone was observed a few times. The rearrangement uses TRBV15 and TRBJ2-7; TRBD2 agrees at 13 bases. V lost 2 bases and J lost 6; bases outside the gene matches: 10. Looked up from germline, CDR1 is LNHNV and CDR2 is YYDKDF (reference sequence). The CDR3 covers 17 residues. The CDR3 nucleotides read TGTGCCACCAGCAGAAAACTAGCGGGAGGGCCCTGGAGCGAGCAGTACTTC. It is translated as CATSRKLAGGPWSEQYF.

There are a few counts of this clone. The chain uses TRBV19 and TRBJ2-1, with a tentative D call TRBD1 (6 bases). V lost 6 bases, J lost 7 bases, and 13 bases lay in between. This CDR3 has 13 amino acids. CDR1 and CDR2 (germline): LNHDA, SQIVND (reference sequence). CDR3 protein: CASRRDGTNEQFF. CDR3 nucleotide sequence: TGTGCCAGTAGACGGGACGGGACAAATGAGCAGTTCTTC.

V and J are TRBV30 and TRBJ2-1; D unresolved. The V end was cut by 1 base, the J end by 4 bases, with 23 bases between. There are 18 residues in the CDR3. Germline V gene data show CDR1 as GTSNPN and CDR2 as SVGIG (reference sequence). CDR3 sequence: CAWSEEKRTATWYNEQFF. The CDR3 DNA follows: TGTGCCTGGAGTGAGGAAAAACGCACCGCTACCTGGTACAATGAGCAGTTCTTC. The variable domain in full, with the rest retrieved from reference TRBV30 and TRBJ2-1, is SQTIHQWPATLVQPVGSPLSLECTVEGTSNPNLYWYRQAAGRGLQLLFYSVGIGQISSEVPQNLSASRPQDRQFILSSKKLLLSDSGFYLCAWSEEKRTATWYNEQFFGPGTRLTVL.

The chain has TRBV2 and TRBJ2-1; 7 bases line up with TRBD1. V lost 9 bases, J lost 5 bases, and 4 bases stayed unmatched. CDR1 and CDR2 from the germline V gene are SNHLY and FYNNEI. There are 12 residues in the CDR3. This CDR3 reads CARSTGNNEQFF. The CDR3 DNA is TGTGCCAGATCGACAGGGAACAATGAGCAGTTCTTC.

The V gene is TRBV6-1, the J gene TRBJ1-2; tentative D call: TRBD1 (5 bases). Deletions cut 6 bases from V and 3 bases from J, with 14 bases between. Per the germline V gene, CDR1 is MNHNS and CDR2 is SASEGT. This CDR3 has 14 amino acids. This chain's CDR3 is CASSWDARHYGYTF. In DNA form, the CDR3 reads TGTGCCAGCAGCTGGGACGCCCGGCACTATGGCTACACCTTC.

This rearrangement joins TRBV7-2 to TRBJ2-3; 7 nucleotides line up with TRBD2. The CDR3 has 14 amino acids. Germline lookup yields CDR1 SGHTA and CDR2 FQGNSA. The J segment lost 1 base and the V segment lost 4 bases, leaving 2 bases of the junction unmatched. CDR3 in DNA: TGTGCCAGCAGCTCGGCGGGGGGCACAGATACGCAGTATTTT. Translating gives CASSSAGGTDTQYF. Based on the CDR3 plus reference TRBV7-2 and TRBJ2-3, the full variable domain is GAGVSQSPSNKVTEKGKDVELRCDPISGHTALYWYRQSLGQGLEFLIYFQGNSAPDKSGLPSDRFSAERTGGSVSTLTIQRTQQEDSAVYLCASSSAGGTDTQYFGPGTRLTVL.

Points on this clone: The sample contains more than one DNA sequence encoding this CDR3. This chain uses TRBV7-9 with TRBJ2-7; TRBD1 aligns across 10 bases. The trim removed 5 bases at V and 2 bases at J, leaving 3 bases unmatched. The CDR3 totals 14 residues. Germline V lookup: CDR1 SEHNR, CDR2 FQNEAQ (reference sequence). CDR3 DNA: TGTGCCAGCAGCCTTGGACAGGGGGCCTACGAGCAGTACTTC. Translation: CASSLGQGAYEQYF.

This clone was counted only a few times. V and J are TRBV6-5 and TRBJ2-5; TRBD2 aligns across 10 bases. This CDR3 contains 15 residues. The germline CDR1 and CDR2 sequences are MNHEY and SVGAGI. With V trimmed by 2 bases and J by 5 bases, 5 bases remained unmatched. For the CDR3, the DNA is TGTGCCAGCAGTTACGAGCGGGGGGGCGGGGAGACCCAGTACTTC. This encodes CASSYERGGGETQYF.

In this sample, this clone turned up many times. This rearrangement joins TRBV30 to TRBJ1-5, with no clear D. In germline, CDR1 is GTSNPN, CDR2 SVGIG (reference sequence). This CDR3 is 12 amino acids long. This CDR3 is CAASRTDQPQHF. The CDR3 nucleotides read TGTGCGGCATCCAGGACCGATCAGCCCCAGCATTTT. Complete variable domain (other parts from reference TRBV30 and TRBJ1-5): SQTIHQWPATLVQPVGSPLSLECTVEGTSNPNLYWYRQAAGRGLQLLFYSVGIGQISSEVPQNLSASRPQDRQFILSSKKLLLSDSGFYLCAASRTDQPQHFGDGTRLSIL.

The chain is built from TRBV13 and TRBJ2-5; no reliable D call. This CDR3 has 11 residues. V lost 5 bases and J 5 bases, leaving 6 bases between the germline ends. Germline assignment: CDR1 PRHDT and CDR2 FYEKMQ (reference sequence). The CDR3 sequence: CASSPGETQYF. As DNA, the CDR3 is TGTGCCAGCAGCCCCGGGGAGACCCAGTACTTC.

The chain employs TRBV13 and TRBJ1-1; D might be TRBD1 (5 bases). The length of the CDR3 is 14 residues. The germline V gene has CDR1 PRHDT and CDR2 FYEKMQ (reference sequence). With 4 bases removed from V and 5 bases from J, the gap between germline ends came to 14 bases. The CDR3 spells CASSSRGILTEAFF. DNA for the CDR3: TGTGCCAGCAGCTCGCGGGGGATATTGACTGAAGCTTTCTTT.

This clone was seen a few times. This chain joins TRBV4-2 and TRBJ2-2, with unresolved D. From germline, CDR1 is LGHNA and CDR2 YNFKEQ. This CDR3 has 14 amino acids. The germline V and J ends were trimmed by 1 base and 4 bases, with 7 bases remaining between them. The CDR3 loop reads CASSQALVTGELFF. In nucleotides, the CDR3 is TGTGCCAGCAGCCAAGCCCTGGTCACCGGGGAGCTGTTTTTT.

The chain recombines TRBV30 with TRBJ2-5; a possible D gene is TRBD2 (5 bases). Germline CDR1 and CDR2: GTSNPN and SVGIG (reference sequence). Trimming left V 0 bases short and J 0 bases short, with 8 bases between. The CDR3 runs 14 residues. CDR3 protein: CAWSVASNQETQYF. The CDR3 nucleotides are TGTGCCTGGAGTGTCGCTAGCAACCAAGAGACCCAGTACTTC.